This T cell receptor (beta chain) was recorded in a study of blood T cell repertoires in COVID-19. There are 18 residues in the CDR3. J was trimmed by 1 base and V by 1 base; bases with no gene match: 7. Germline CDR1 is MNHEY and CDR2 is SVGEGT. Donors in Cohort 3 counted as recovered after two negative PCRs, clearance, or symptom resolution. Some clones are missing from TCRdb's copy, which holds only in-frame ones; the method was immunoSEQ multiplex PCR. The data show more than 200,000 clones, with about 89% seen just once and approximately 4.2% held by the top ten. The sample comprised PBMCs or T cells enriched from blood (not recorded which). The rearrangement uses TRBV6-2 or TRBV6-3 and TRBJ1-1; 12 nucleotides line up with TRBD1. The TCR comes from a woman aged 25 to 39 who had recovered from COVID-19. The CDR3 coding sequence is TGTGCCAGCAGTTACTTACCGGGACAGGGGGCTCGGAACACTGAAGCTTTCTTT. Translated: CASSYLPGQGARNTEAFF.